These 9 T cell receptor beta chains were sequenced from one sample in a study of CD8+ T cells in alopecia areata. cDNA serving as the sequencing template came from extracted, reverse transcribed RNA. Profiled with immunoSEQ multiplex PCR; TCRdb holds only in-frame clones, not every one. Here the sample spans approximately 210,000 clones, approximately 72% being singletons. As for treatment: oral pan-JAK inhibitor, 5-10 mg twice daily. The starting material was CD4+ T cells sorted from blood, obtained between weeks 44 and 45, from a patient treated with tofacitinib. The receptors derive from a human donor with alopecia areata.

The genes are TRBV7-2 and TRBJ1-2; TRBD1 might be the D (6 bases). Germline lookup yields CDR1 SGHTA and CDR2 FQGNSA. The CDR3 sequence is 14 residues long. The V end was cut by 6 bases, the J end by 7 bases, with 18 bases between. The CDR3 DNA reads as TGTGCCAGCAGTTTGGGGGGGGCTGGGAGTGGCTACACCTTC. Protein: CASSLGGAGSGYTF.

For the CDR3, the DNA is TGCAGTGCCAGGGGTTACGGCTACACCTTC. Protein product: CSARGYGYTF. The V and J genes are TRBV20-1 and TRBJ1-2; weak D call: TRBD1 (6 bases). The CDR3 is 10 amino acids. From germline, CDR1 is DFQATT and CDR2 SNEGSKA (reference sequence). Trimming pared 6 bases from V and 8 bases from J, leaving 10 bases between.

The chain couples TRBV14 to TRBJ2-3; either TRBD1 or TRBD2 may fit D (5 bases each). Germline V gene sequence: CDR1 SGHDN, CDR2 FVKESK. Trimming took off 0 bases at V and 3 bases at J, with 16 bases between the two ends. This CDR3 contains 17 residues. CDR3 loop: CASSQDLRGIGTDTQYF. CDR3 DNA: TGTGCCAGCAGCCAAGATCTTCGGGGCATCGGTACAGATACGCAGTATTTT.

The J gene is TRBJ1-2, the V gene TRBV20-1, with unresolved D. Trimming shortened V by 4 bases and J by 5 bases, and 8 bases separated the two germline ends. Germline V lookup: CDR1 DFQATT, CDR2 SNEGSKA (reference sequence). The CDR3 has 11 amino acids. CDR3 DNA: TGCAGTGCTATAGGAACTTATGGCTACACCTTC. Its translation: CSAIGTYGYTF.

The V call is TRBV15, the J call TRBJ1-2; 7 nucleotides agree with TRBD1. The CDR3 consists of 16 residues. CDR1 LNHNV and CDR2 YYDKDF come from the germline V gene (reference sequence). The junction had 8 bases not matched to a gene; V was cut back by 0 bases and J by 4 bases. The CDR3 sequence is CATSRDLVGGTYGYTF. Here the CDR3 DNA reads TGTGCCACCAGCAGAGATTTGGTAGGGGGCACCTATGGCTACACCTTC.

This clone was counted once. V is TRBV5-1 and J is TRBJ2-7; 8 bases line up with TRBD1. This CDR3 is built from 15 residues. Trimming at V came to 6 bases and at J to 5 bases, leaving 13 bases not matched to a gene. The germline V gene encodes CDR1 SGHRS and CDR2 YFSETQ. The CDR3 DNA follows: TGCGCCAGCACTCTTTGGGGGGACAGGTTCGACGAGCAGTACTTC. The encoded protein is CASTLWGDRFDEQYF.

CDR3 region: CASSQVTPGDTQYF. As DNA, the CDR3 is TGCGCCAGCAGCCAAGTCACCCCAGGGGATACGCAGTATTTT. The chain joins TRBV4-3 to TRBJ2-3; TRBD1 is a possible D gene (5 bases). This CDR3 is 14 amino acids long. V was clipped by 1 base and J by 6 bases, with 11 bases between them. Germline V gene sequence: CDR1 LGHNA, CDR2 YSLEER.

The J gene is TRBJ1-2, the V gene TRBV6-5; D not resolved. Germline V gene lookup returns CDR1 MNHEY and CDR2 SVGAGI. Trimming cost V 4 bases and J 8 bases, with 14 bases left between them. The CDR3 runs to 13 residues. The DNA of the CDR3 is TGTGCCAGCAGTTTCGCAGGTCTGGGCGGCTACACCTTC. It specifies CASSFAGLGGYTF.

The V call is TRBV11-2, the J call TRBJ1-3, with unresolved D. Trimming shortened V by 6 bases and J by 4 bases, and 10 bases separated the two germline ends. CDR3 length: 13 residues. Per the germline V gene, CDR1 is SGHAT and CDR2 is FQNNGV. The CDR3, as DNA: TGTGCCAGCAGACTCAATTGGGGAAACACCATATATTTT. Translation gives CASRLNWGNTIYF.